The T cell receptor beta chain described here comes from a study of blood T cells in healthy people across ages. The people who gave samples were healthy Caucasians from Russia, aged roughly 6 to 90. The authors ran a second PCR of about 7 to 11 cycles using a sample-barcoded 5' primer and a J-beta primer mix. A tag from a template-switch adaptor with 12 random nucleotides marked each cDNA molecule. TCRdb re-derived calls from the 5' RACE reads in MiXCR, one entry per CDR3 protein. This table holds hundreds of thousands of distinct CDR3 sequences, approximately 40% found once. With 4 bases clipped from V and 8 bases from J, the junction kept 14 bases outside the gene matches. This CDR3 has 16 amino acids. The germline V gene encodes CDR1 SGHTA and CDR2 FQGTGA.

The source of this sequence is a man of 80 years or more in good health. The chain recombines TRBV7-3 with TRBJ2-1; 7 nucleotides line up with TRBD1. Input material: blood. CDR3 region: CASSSQGDQPPDEQFF. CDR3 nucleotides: TGTGCCAGCAGCTCCCAGGGGGACCAGCCCCCCGATGAGCAGTTCTTC.